This T cell receptor (beta chain) was sequenced for a study of blood T cell repertoires in COVID-19. With V trimmed by 5 bases and J by 10 bases, 4 bases remained unmatched. This CDR3 has 12 amino acids. Measured with immunoSEQ multiplex PCR; TCRdb has only the in-frame clones, and not every one. The sample includes some 250,000 clones, about nine tenths of them seen just once. The chain links TRBV12-3 or TRBV12-4 to TRBJ2-3, with 9 bases matching TRBD1. This TCR was sampled from a man between 25 and 39 years old who had recovered from COVID-19. The sample comprised peripheral blood. This CDR3 reads CASSHRDRAQYF. CDR3 bases: TGTGCCAGCAGTCACCGGGACAGGGCGCAGTATTTT.